This T cell receptor beta chain was retrieved from a study of blood T cell repertoires in COVID-19. The CDR3 is 16 amino acids. The data were produced by immunoSEQ multiplex PCR, yet TCRdb's version contains in-frame clones alone and is incomplete. The sample has hundreds of thousands of clones; around 84% are singletons. The clonotype originates from a human donor in a cohort sampled during active COVID-19. The sample was peripheral blood. The chain carries TRBV12-1 and TRBJ2-1; the table's D call, TRBD1, was not checked against the DNA. TRBV12-1 is tagged as a pseudogene. The CDR3 sequence is CASSFEGPGEWNEQFF. The CDR3 nucleotides are TGTGCCAGCAGCTTTGAGGGGCCAGGGGAATGGAATGAGCAGTTCTTC.